Listed below are T cell receptor beta chains from one sample, sequenced in a study of CD8 T cells in Susac syndrome. TCRdb ran MiXCR on the immunoSEQ multiplex PCR reads and lists one entry per CDR3 protein. Of tens of thousands of distinct CDR3 sequences listed, around 93% are singletons. Material for sequencing was CD4+ T cells from PBMCs. These TCRs come from a human donor with Susac syndrome. Each CDR3 is given with its conserved first and last residue. The D gene is left open where the match is weak. Part of the rows lack a size; the others show once, few, many or a class for expanded clones.

cdr3_aa cdr3_nt cdr3_length clone_size j_call v_call d_call
CAWITPGGLTSGANVLTF TGTGCCTGGATAACCCCCGGGGGACTCACCTCTGGGGCCAACGTCCTGACTTTC 18 once TRBJ2-6 TRBV30 -
CASSLLVRENTEAFF TGTGCCAGCAGTTTATTAGTCAGGGAGAACACTGAAGCTTTCTTT 15 - TRBJ1-1 TRBV28 -
CSAEGLTDLYYGYTF TGCAGTGCGGAGGGCCTTACAGACCTTTACTATGGCTACACCTTC 15 - TRBJ1-2 TRBV20-1 -
CASALLGEQFF TGTGCCAGCGCCCTACTAGGAGAGCAGTTCTTC 11 - TRBJ2-1 TRBV28 -
CASSLAHNSPLHF TGTGCCAGCAGCTTAGCCCATAATTCACCCCTCCACTTT 13 - TRBJ1-6 TRBV7-2 -
CASSQGDRGTEAFF TGCGCCAGCAGCCAAGGGGACAGGGGCACTGAAGCTTTCTTT 14 few TRBJ1-1 TRBV4-3 TRBD1
CASSQGDIDSTEAFF TGCGCCAGCAGCCAAGGGGACATAGACAGCACTGAAGCTTTCTTT 15 - TRBJ1-1 TRBV4-3 -
CASSRISISGANVLTF TGCGCCAGCAGCCGAATCAGTATTTCTGGGGCCAACGTCCTGACTTTC 16 - TRBJ2-6 TRBV5-1 -
CSANTLRRGEYNEQFF TGCAGTGCTAACACTCTTAGGAGGGGGGAATACAATGAGCAGTTCTTC 16 - TRBJ2-1 TRBV20-1 -
CASSQDRFYSNQPQHF TGTGCCAGCAGCCAAGACAGATTTTATAGCAATCAGCCCCAGCATTTT 16 - TRBJ1-5 TRBV3-1 -
CASSLVPTSKVGELFF TGTGCCAGCAGCTTAGTCCCGACTAGTAAGGTCGGGGAGCTGTTTTTT 16 - TRBJ2-2 TRBV7-3 -
CASIETRQGPYEQYF TGTGCCAGCATCGAGACGAGACAGGGCCCTTACGAGCAGTACTTC 15 - TRBJ2-7 TRBV2 TRBD1
CASSVEAGPLPQFF TGTGCCAGCAGCGTAGAAGCGGGGCCCTTACCTCAGTTCTTC 14 - TRBJ2-1 TRBV9 TRBD2
CSASPRVIGEAFF TGCAGTGCCAGCCCCAGGGTAATTGGTGAAGCTTTCTTT 13 - TRBJ1-1 TRBV20-1 -
CASSQDRQGSEAFF TGTGCCAGCAGCCAAGATCGTCAGGGTTCTGAAGCTTTCTTT 14 - TRBJ1-1 TRBV14 -
CASSLRWSDTEAFF TGTGCCAGCAGCTTAAGGTGGTCGGACACTGAAGCTTTCTTT 14 - TRBJ1-1 TRBV7-2 -
CSPQGQGSRETQYF TGCAGCCCCCAGGGACAGGGCTCCCGAGAGACCCAGTACTTC 14 - TRBJ2-5 TRBV20-1 TRBD1
CASSSGTAPNQPQHF TGTGCCAGCAGCTCCGGGACAGCCCCCAATCAGCCCCAGCATTTT 15 - TRBJ1-5 TRBV7-2 TRBD1
CSARDARISYNSPLHF TGCAGTGCTAGAGATGCGAGGATTTCCTATAATTCACCCCTCCACTTT 16 - TRBJ1-6 TRBV20-1 -
CASSKLQGSSTDTQYF TGTGCCAGCAGCAAATTACAGGGGTCTAGCACAGATACGCAGTATTTT 16 once TRBJ2-3 TRBV11-2 TRBD1
CASSPRRGYGYTF TGTGCCAGCAGTCCACGGCGAGGCTATGGCTACACCTTC 13 - TRBJ1-2 TRBV7-2 -
CSVGQGLGYTF TGCAGCGTTGGGCAGGGTCTTGGCTACACCTTC 11 - TRBJ1-2 TRBV29-1 -
CSARAVDRGHFTRDYEQYF TGCAGTGCTAGAGCTGTGGACAGGGGGCATTTTACTCGAGACTACGAGCAGTACTTC 19 - TRBJ2-7 TRBV20-1 TRBD1
CASSLDAGNYGYTF TGCGCCAGCAGCTTGGACGCCGGGAACTATGGCTACACCTTC 14 - TRBJ1-2 TRBV5-1 -
CASRPTSGGYGEQFF TGTGCCAGCAGGCCGACTAGCGGGGGGTACGGTGAGCAGTTCTTC 15 - TRBJ2-1 TRBV6-5 TRBD2
CASSGQYREPQHF TGTGCCAGCAGTGGACAGTATAGGGAGCCCCAGCATTTT 13 - TRBJ1-5 TRBV2 -
CASSLATGAQKDAYEQYF TGTGCCAGCAGCTTAGCTACAGGGGCTCAAAAAGATGCCTACGAGCAGTACTTC 18 - TRBJ2-7 TRBV7-2 TRBD1
CASKERAFYTEAFF TGTGCCAGTAAAGAGAGGGCCTTCTACACTGAAGCTTTCTTT 14 - TRBJ1-1 TRBV19 -
CASSSGTGEETQYF TGCGCCAGCAGCTCTGGGACGGGTGAAGAGACCCAGTACTTC 14 - TRBJ2-5 TRBV5-1 -
CASSYPGQGASYEQYF TGTGCCAGCAGTTATCCCGGACAGGGGGCTTCCTACGAGCAGTACTTC 16 - TRBJ2-7 TRBV6-2/TRBV6-3 TRBD1
CASSLRASGVLGADTQYF TGTGCCAGCAGCTTGAGAGCTAGCGGGGTCCTGGGAGCAGATACGCAGTATTTT 18 - TRBJ2-3 TRBV7-2 TRBD2
CSARSYGATDTQYF TGCAGTGCCCGCAGCTATGGAGCCACAGATACGCAGTATTTT 14 once TRBJ2-3 TRBV20-1 -
CASSFRGPSTDTQYF TGTGCCAGCAGCTTTAGGGGACCCAGCACAGATACGCAGTATTTT 15 once TRBJ2-3 TRBV7-8 -
CASTGTGNTEAFF TGTGCCAGTACTGGGACAGGGAACACTGAAGCTTTCTTT 13 few TRBJ1-1 TRBV6-5 TRBD1
CASSLESHGAAEAFF TGCGCCAGCAGCTTGGAAAGTCATGGGGCCGCTGAAGCTTTCTTT 15 - TRBJ1-1 TRBV5-1 -
CASSQTDGGRGNNEQFF TGCGCCAGCAGTCAAACAGACGGGGGCAGGGGGAACAATGAGCAGTTCTTC 17 - TRBJ2-1 TRBV4-3 -
CSAPRLVYGYTF TGCAGTGCTCCCCGCCTAGTCTATGGCTACACCTTC 12 - TRBJ1-2 TRBV20-1 -
CASSQRTGDYGYTF TGCGCCAGCAGCCAAAGGACAGGGGACTATGGCTACACCTTC 14 - TRBJ1-2 TRBV4-3 TRBD1
CASSPMIRGVDYGYTF TGTGCCAGCTCACCTATGATCAGGGGAGTGGACTATGGCTACACCTTC 16 - TRBJ1-2 TRBV18 -
CAISGGRDSYNEQFF TGTGCCATCAGTGGGGGCAGGGACTCCTACAATGAGCAGTTCTTC 15 - TRBJ2-1 TRBV10-3 -
CASSPPRGRVNTEAFF TGTGCCAGCTCACCACCGAGGGGGCGTGTGAACACTGAAGCTTTCTTT 16 - TRBJ1-1 TRBV18 TRBD1
CASRLAGLSADTQYF TGCGCCAGCCGACTAGCGGGGCTCTCCGCAGATACGCAGTATTTT 15 - TRBJ2-3 TRBV5-1 TRBD2
CASSLAAGLSTDTQYF TGTGCCAGCAGCTTAGCGGCAGGGCTCTCCACAGATACGCAGTATTTT 16 - TRBJ2-3 TRBV7-3 -
CASSWWDRANEQFF TGCGCCAGCAGCTGGTGGGACAGGGCCAATGAGCAGTTCTTC 14 - TRBJ2-1 TRBV5-1 TRBD1
CASSLASSYEQYF TGTGCCAGCAGCTTAGCCAGCTCCTACGAGCAGTACTTC 13 - TRBJ2-7 TRBV11-3 -
CASSPVGSDIQYF TGTGCCAGCAGCCCCGTTGGGAGTGACATTCAGTACTTC 13 - TRBJ2-4 TRBV11-2 -
CASSQGLRSTEQFF TGCGCCAGCAGCCAAGGGCTTAGGAGCACGGAGCAGTTCTTC 14 once TRBJ2-1 TRBV4-1 -
CASTTASQPQHF TGTGCCAGCACCACCGCCTCCCAGCCCCAGCATTTT 12 - TRBJ1-5 TRBV28 -
CASSLNGLRGEAFF TGTGCCAGCAGTCTCAATGGACTCCGGGGCGAAGCTTTCTTT 14 - TRBJ1-1 TRBV27 -
CASGGELMNTEAFF TGTGCCAGCGGCGGGGAGTTAATGAACACTGAAGCTTTCTTT 14 - TRBJ1-1 TRBV2 -
CASSLVSGGFQETQYF TGCGCCAGCAGCTTGGTTAGCGGGGGGTTCCAAGAGACCCAGTACTTC 16 - TRBJ2-5 TRBV5-1 TRBD2
CASRSGQGVNEQYF TGTGCCAGCAGATCAGGACAGGGGGTCAACGAGCAGTACTTC 14 - TRBJ2-7 TRBV11-3 TRBD1
CASSHGGRSGELFF TGTGCCAGCAGCCACGGGGGGCGTAGCGGGGAGCTGTTTTTT 14 - TRBJ2-2 TRBV7-3 -
CASSPPGRFSGANVLTF TGTGCCAGCAGCCCCCCGGGACGGTTCTCTGGGGCCAACGTCCTGACTTTC 17 - TRBJ2-6 TRBV7-9 -